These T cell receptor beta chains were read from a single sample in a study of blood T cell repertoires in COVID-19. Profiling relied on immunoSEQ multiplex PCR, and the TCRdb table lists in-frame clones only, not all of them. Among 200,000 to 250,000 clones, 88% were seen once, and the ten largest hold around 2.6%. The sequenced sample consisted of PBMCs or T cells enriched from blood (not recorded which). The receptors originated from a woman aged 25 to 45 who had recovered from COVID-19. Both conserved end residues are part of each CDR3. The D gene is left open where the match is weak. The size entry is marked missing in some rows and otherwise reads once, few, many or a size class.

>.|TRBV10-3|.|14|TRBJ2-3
TGTGCCATCAGTGACCGTAGTTCCGCAGATACGCAGTATTTT
CAISDRSSADTQYF
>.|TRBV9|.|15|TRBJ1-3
TGTGCCAGCAGCGTAAGGGGCTCCTCTGGAAACACCATATATTTT
CASSVRGSSGNTIYF
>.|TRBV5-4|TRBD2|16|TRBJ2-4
TGTGCCAGCAGCCCGGGACTAGCGGGGGGCCAAGGCATTCAGTACTTC
CASSPGLAGGQGIQYF
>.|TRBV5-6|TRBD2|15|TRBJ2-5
TGTGCCAGCAGCCGGAGCGGGGCGTACCAAGAGACCCAGTACTTC
CASSRSGAYQETQYF
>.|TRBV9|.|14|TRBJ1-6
TGTGCCAGCAGCCCCTCCGCAGGGGATTCACCCCTCCACTTT
CASSPSAGDSPLHF
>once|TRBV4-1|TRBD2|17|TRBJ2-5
TGCGCCAGCAGCCAACAGTCCCTAGCGGGGGGGCCTGGGACCCAGTACTTC
CASSQQSLAGGPGTQYF
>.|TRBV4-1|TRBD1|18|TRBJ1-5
TGCGCCAGCAGCCAATCGCAGGGGGGATGGGGTAGCAATCAGCCCCAGCATTTT
CASSQSQGGWGSNQPQHF
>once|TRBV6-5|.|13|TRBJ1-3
TGTGCCAGTACCCGGGGATCAGGAAACACCATATATTTT
CASTRGSGNTIYF
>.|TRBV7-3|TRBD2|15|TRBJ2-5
TGTGCCAGCAGCTTAACTGCGGGGGGGCTTGAGACCCAGTACTTC
CASSLTAGGLETQYF
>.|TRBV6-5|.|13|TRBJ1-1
TGTGCCAGCAGTTCCGGGGGGGGCACTGAAGCTTTCTTT
CASSSGGGTEAFF
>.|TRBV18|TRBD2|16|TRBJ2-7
TGTGCCAGCTCACCAACTAGCGGGGCCCGCTCCTACGAGCAGTACTTC
CASSPTSGARSYEQYF
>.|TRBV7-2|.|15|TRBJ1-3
TGTGCCAGCAGCTTAGGAGCAGGGTCTGGAAACACCATATATTTT
CASSLGAGSGNTIYF